These 25 T cell receptor beta chains originate from one sample sequenced in a study of blood T cells in healthy people across ages. Using a J-beta primer mix together with a sample-barcoded 5' primer, a second PCR was run for 7 to 11 cycles. TCRdb analysed the 5' RACE reads with MiXCR anew, one entry per CDR3 protein. The data show about a million distinct CDR3 sequences, under 40% seen once. The specimen sequenced was blood. These receptors were taken from a man between 18 and 35 years old in good health.

Regarding this clonotype: An end of the junction differs from the germline gene, which may be a read error. The chain is built from TRBV19 and TRBJ2-5, with unresolved D. Germline values: CDR1 LNHDA, CDR2 SQIVND (reference sequence). The CDR3 consists of 13 residues. The CDR3 bases are TGTGCCGGTAGTATCCGGTCCCAAGAGACCCAGTACTTC. Its translation: CAGSIRSQETQYF.

The chain joins TRBV12-3 or TRBV12-4 to TRBJ1-2, with 8 bases identical to TRBD1. CDR3 length: 13 residues. The V and J ends lost 6 bases and 7 bases, in that order; junction bases with no gene match: 7. This CDR3 is CASSHGQGAGYTF. The CDR3 DNA reads as TGTGCCAGCAGCCACGGACAGGGCGCTGGCTACACCTTC.

This clonotype came up a few times. This chain uses TRBV2 with TRBJ2-4; a weak D match, TRBD1 (6 bases). In germline, CDR1 is SNHLY, CDR2 FYNNEI. The CDR3 is 16 amino acids. Trimming removed 1 base at V and 3 bases at J, with 13 bases between. For the CDR3, the DNA is TGTGCCAGCAGTGAAGGGGGGCGTGGGAGCAAAAACATTCAGTACTTC. Translation: CASSEGGRGSKNIQYF.

This clonotype has only a few counts. The J gene is TRBJ2-5, the V gene TRBV6-5, with D unresolved. With 6 bases removed from V and 2 bases from J, the gap between germline ends came to 13 bases. The CDR3 spans 14 residues. The germline V gene has CDR1 MNHEY and CDR2 SVGAGI. The CDR3 is CASSRRIDQETQYF. The CDR3 DNA follows: TGTGCCAGCAGCCGCCGCATCGATCAAGAGACCCAGTACTTC.

The V gene is TRBV2, the J gene TRBJ2-1; 9 nucleotides match TRBD2. The CDR3 is 15 residues long. Germline trimming cut 6 bases from V and 6 bases from J; bases unmatched to any gene: 9. Looked up from germline, CDR1 is SNHLY and CDR2 is FYNNEI. CDR3 nucleotides: TGTGCCAGCAGGTCTATCGCGGGGGGGTTCAATGAGCAGTTCTTC. Amino acids: CASRSIAGGFNEQFF. Using reference TRBV2 and TRBJ2-1 for the parts outside the CDR3, the full variable domain is EPEVTQTPSHQVTQMGQEVILRCVPISNHLYFYWYRQILGQKVEFLVSFYNNEISEKSEIFDDQFSVERPDGSNFTLKIRSTKLEDSAMYFCASRSIAGGFNEQFFGPGTRLTVL.

This clonotype was recorded many times. This rearrangement joins TRBV20-1 to TRBJ2-5; tentatively, D is TRBD1 or TRBD2 (5 bases each). CDR3 length equals 16 residues. CDR1 DFQATT and CDR2 SNEGSKA come from the germline V gene (reference sequence). Trimming left V 0 bases short and J 2 bases short, with 16 bases between. The DNA of the CDR3 is TGCAGTGCTAGAGATCTCCCGAGCTGGGGGCAAGAGACCCAGTACTTC. This gives the protein CSARDLPSWGQETQYF.

This chain uses TRBV27 with TRBJ1-1, with a possible D match to TRBD1 (5 bases). CDR1 and CDR2 from the germline V gene are MNHEY and SMNVEV (reference sequence). Between the trimmed V and J ends, which lost 8 bases and 0 bases, there was a span of 10 bases. This CDR3 contains 13 residues. The CDR3 nucleotides read TGTGCCAGCGTGGGGCGGCTGAACACTGAAGCTTTCTTT. Translating gives CASVGRLNTEAFF.

This clonotype was recorded a few times. V and J are TRBV7-6 and TRBJ1-4; D is possibly TRBD1 (5 bases). The V end lost 4 bases, the J end lost 8 bases, and 14 bases lay between the germline ends. CDR3 size: 14 residues. Germline V gene lookup returns CDR1 SGHVS and CDR2 FNYEAQ. As DNA, the CDR3 is TGTGCCAGCAGCTCAGAAGGGGTACGGGAAAAACTGTTTTTT. This codes for CASSSEGVREKLFF.

The genes are TRBV3-1 and TRBJ1-1, with a weak D call TRBD1 (6 bases). Trimming removed 4 bases from V and 5 bases from J, with 17 bases in between. Germline CDR1 LGHDT, CDR2 YNNKEL (reference sequence). The CDR3 spans 15 residues. The CDR3 nucleotides read TGTGCCAGCAGCCTTACTCACAGGGTCCAGACTGAAGCTTTCTTT. It codes for CASSLTHRVQTEAFF.

J is TRBJ1-1 and V is TRBV29-1; D unresolved. The length of the CDR3 is 11 residues. Trimming removed 8 bases from V and 6 bases from J, with 13 bases in between. CDR1 is SQVTM and CDR2 is ANQGSEA in the germline V gene. The CDR3 DNA is TGCAGCACCGCCGGGGAAGCTGAAGCTTTCTTT. Its protein is CSTAGEAEAFF.

The rearrangement uses TRBV18 and TRBJ1-1, with D perhaps TRBD1 (5 bases). CDR3 length: 14 amino acids. The germline V gene has CDR1 KGHSH and CDR2 LQKENI. Trimming shortened V by 3 bases and J by 6 bases, and 14 bases separated the two germline ends. The CDR3 loop is CASSPGQDNAEAFF. The DNA for the CDR3 is TGTGCCAGCTCACCGGGCCAGGACAACGCTGAAGCTTTCTTT.

The V call is TRBV3-1, the J call TRBJ2-2; D is uncertain. This CDR3 spans 13 amino acids. V lost 4 bases and J 5 bases, leaving 8 bases between the germline ends. CDR1 and CDR2 from the germline V gene are LGHDT and YNNKEL (reference sequence). The CDR3 DNA is TGTGCCAGCAGCCGTACAGAGACCGGGGAGCTGTTTTTT. Protein product: CASSRTETGELFF.

The rearrangement uses TRBV5-1 and TRBJ1-2, with a tentative D call TRBD1 (6 bases). Germline V CDR1 and CDR2: SGHRS, YFSETQ. V was pared by 4 bases and J by 13 bases, with 17 bases between. This CDR3 is 12 amino acids long. Here the CDR3 DNA reads TGCGCCAGCAGCGTGGGGGCCCGTGAGGTCACCTTC. It encodes CASSVGAREVTF.

V is TRBV12-5 and J is TRBJ1-1, with 10 bases identical to TRBD1. Germline V gives CDR1 LGHNT, CDR2 FRNRAP. V trimming: 5 bases; J trimming: 5 bases; junction bases outside the gene matches: 14. The CDR3 length is 17 residues. The CDR3 DNA sequence: TGTGCTAGTGGTCCGGGGACAGGGGAAGAGGGGGAAACTGAAGCTTTCTTT. Encoded protein: CASGPGTGEEGETEAFF.

CDR3 protein: CAISEFVRSNYGYTF. CDR3 DNA: TGTGCCATCAGTGAGTTTGTCCGATCTAACTATGGCTACACCTTC. The J gene is TRBJ1-2, the V gene TRBV10-3; D gene ambiguous. Deletions cut 1 base from V and 0 bases from J, with 9 bases between. Looked up from germline, CDR1 is ENHRY and CDR2 is SYGVKD. CDR3 length equals 15 residues.

DNA for the CDR3: TGTGCCTGGAACAGACAGGGGGCGTCTTATGGCTACACCTTC. Protein product: CAWNRQGASYGYTF. The chain joins TRBV30 to TRBJ1-2; 10 bases line up with TRBD1. The CDR3 is 14 amino acids. Germline CDR1 and CDR2: GTSNPN and SVGIG (reference sequence). V lost 4 bases to trimming and J lost 5 bases; unmatched junction nucleotides: 7.

This chain uses TRBV20-1 with TRBJ2-2; D is possibly TRBD1 or TRBD2 (5 bases each). The CDR3 extends over 14 amino acids. The germline V gene has CDR1 DFQATT and CDR2 SNEGSKA (reference sequence). Trimming left V 6 bases short and J 0 bases short, with 11 bases between. Here the CDR3 DNA reads TGCAGTGCGGCCGGGACGGCGAACACCGGGGAGCTGTTTTTT. Amino acid sequence: CSAAGTANTGELFF.

As concerns this clonotype: One junction end does not reproduce the germline sequence, and a read error may be involved. The genes are TRBV12-3 or TRBV12-4 and TRBJ2-5, with 7 nucleotides matching TRBD1. The CDR3 spans 14 residues. CDR3 sequence (DNA): TGTGCCAGCAGTTTAGGACAGGGTAAAGAGGCCCAGTACTTC. Translating gives CASSLGQGKEAQYF.

The chain is built from TRBV6-5 and TRBJ1-6, with D perhaps TRBD1 (6 bases). Germline V gene sequence: CDR1 MNHEY, CDR2 SVGAGI. This CDR3 region has 14 residues. The V gene lost 6 bases and the J gene lost 8 bases, with 14 bases spanning the gap. CDR3 DNA sequence: TGTGCCAGCAGCCAAAACAGGGCACATTCACCCCTCCACTTT. This gives the protein CASSQNRAHSPLHF.

The rearrangement links TRBV4-1 to TRBJ2-3, with 9 bases matching TRBD2. This CDR3 region has 16 residues. V dropped 0 bases and J dropped 6; count of bases not matched to a gene: 7. CDR1 MGHRA and CDR2 YSYEKL come from the germline V gene. CDR3 DNA: TGCGCCAGCAGCCAAGATGAACCTAGCGGGGTGGATACGCAGTATTTT. It is translated as CASSQDEPSGVDTQYF.

The CDR3 DNA reads as TGTGCCAGCAGTACCACCGGGACGGGTAATTCACCCCTCCACTTT. Encoded protein: CASSTTGTGNSPLHF. The gene calls are TRBV28 and TRBJ1-6, with a possible D match to TRBD1 (5 bases). CDR1 and CDR2 (germline): MDHEN, SYDVKM. V lost 5 bases to trimming and J lost 6 bases, with 14 bases between them. The CDR3 contains 15 residues. Variable domain in full (rest from reference TRBV28 and TRBJ1-6): DVKVTQSSRYLVKRTGEKVFLECVQDMDHENMFWYRQDPGLGLRLIYFSYDVKMKEKGDIPEGYSVSREKKERFSLILESASTNQTSMYLCASSTTGTGNSPLHFGNGTRLTVT.

The chain joins TRBV5-5 to TRBJ2-2; 10 positions match TRBD1. Germline CDR1 SGHKS, CDR2 YYEKEE (reference sequence). This CDR3 is built from 15 residues. V shed 4 bases, J shed 5 bases, and the junction held 5 bases outside the gene matches. The CDR3 region is CASSGWDRGTGELFF. As DNA, the CDR3 is TGTGCCAGCAGCGGCTGGGACAGGGGTACCGGGGAGCTGTTTTTT.

The sample holds a few counts of this clonotype. This chain connects TRBV5-6 to TRBJ1-4, with D possibly matching TRBD1 (5 bases). Trimming shortened V by 1 base and J by 7 bases, and 14 bases separated the two germline ends. CDR3 length: 15 amino acids. Germline CDR1 SGHDT, CDR2 YYEEEE. CDR3 region: CASSLRKLGGEKLFF. The DNA for the CDR3 is TGTGCCAGCAGCTTGAGAAAATTGGGGGGTGAAAAACTGTTTTTT.

The chain combines TRBV7-9 with TRBJ1-1; no clear D. V lost 1 base and J 8 bases, leaving 14 bases between the germline ends. In germline, CDR1 is SEHNR, CDR2 FQNEAQ (reference sequence). This CDR3 contains 14 residues. CDR3 bases: TGTGCCAGCAGCTTAGAAGTCTTGGTCGAAGAAGCTTTCTTT. As protein: CASSLEVLVEEAFF.

This sequence joins TRBV3-1 and TRBJ2-5; D remains ambiguous. The CDR3 length is 12 residues. The germline V gene encodes CDR1 LGHDT and CDR2 YNNKEL (reference sequence). V lost 3 bases and J lost 2, with 4 bases in between. This CDR3 is CASSHRQETQYF. The CDR3, as DNA: TGTGCCAGCAGCCATAGGCAAGAGACCCAGTACTTC.